The count of the clone carrying this T cell receptor beta chain is one. Its antigen is unknown. At one of its ends the junction is not consistent with the germline gene, which may arise from a read error. This record belongs to a study of blood T cells in healthy people across ages. Broader study findings: PBMC samples, being unsorted, prevented any conclusive comparison of naive and antigen-experienced cells.

Through a sample-barcoded 5' primer and a J-beta primer mix, a second PCR was run for roughly 6 to 12 cycles. One entry per CDR3 protein results from TCRdb running MiXCR on the 5' RACE reads. The table shows approximately 810,000 distinct CDR3 sequences, with roughly 40% occurring only once. Germline CDR1 is SGHTA and CDR2 is FQGNSA. The CDR3 extends over 14 amino acids. Approximately 9 milliliters was the volume of peripheral blood drawn from each donor. The sequencing sample was made of blood. The sequence came from a man between 18 and 35 years old in good health. This rearrangement joins TRBV7-2 to TRBJ2-3; D is unresolved. CDR3 nucleotides: TGTGCCAGCAGCTTGTCCTCCGGTCAAGATACGCGGTATTTT. This codes for CASSLSSGQDTRYF. The full variable domain, in which reference TRBV7-2 and TRBJ2-3 provide the parts outside the CDR3, is GAGVSQSPSNKVTEKGKDVELRCDPISGHTALYWYRQSLGQGLEFLIYFQGNSAPDKSGLPSDRFSAERTGGSVSTLTIQRTQQEDSAVYLCASSLSSGQDTRYFGPGTRLTVL.